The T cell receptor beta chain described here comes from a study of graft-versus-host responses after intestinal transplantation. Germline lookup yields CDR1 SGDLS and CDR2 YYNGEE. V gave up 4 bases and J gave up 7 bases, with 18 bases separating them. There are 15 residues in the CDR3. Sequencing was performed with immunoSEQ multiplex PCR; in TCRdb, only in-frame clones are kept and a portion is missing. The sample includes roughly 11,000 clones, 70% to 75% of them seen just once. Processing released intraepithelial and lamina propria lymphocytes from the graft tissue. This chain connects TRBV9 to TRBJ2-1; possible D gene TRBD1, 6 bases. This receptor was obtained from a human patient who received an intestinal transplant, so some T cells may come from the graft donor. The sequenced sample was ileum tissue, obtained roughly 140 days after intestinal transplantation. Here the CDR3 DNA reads TGTGCCAGCAGCTCAGGGGCAGGGGTAGGAAATGAGCAGTTCTTC. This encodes CASSSGAGVGNEQFF.